The 26 T cell receptor beta chains presented below share a single source sample, sequenced in a study of OX40 agonist ivuxolimab in advanced cancers. TCRdb's copy holds only in-frame clones and misses some; the assay was immunoSEQ multiplex PCR. The sample yields some 50,000 clones, roughly 88% seen once. Sequenced material: CD4+ or CD8+ T cells sorted from blood, taken in a trial of the OX40 agonist ivuxolimab. These receptors came from an adult with an advanced solid tumor such as melanoma, head and neck, liver or kidney cancer.

The J gene is TRBJ1-2, the V gene TRBV14; no reliable D call. This CDR3 contains 13 residues. Germline CDR1 and CDR2: SGHDN and FVKESK. V lost 5 bases to trimming and J lost 8 bases, with 15 bases between them. This CDR3 is CASSKGPSGGYTF. CDR3 DNA sequence: TGTGCCAGCAGCAAAGGGCCCTCCGGAGGCTACACCTTC.

V and J are TRBV6-1 and TRBJ1-1; TRBD1 might be the D (5 bases). V gave up 7 bases and J gave up 10 bases, with 22 bases separating them. The CDR3 totals 14 residues. Germline assignment: CDR1 MNHNS and CDR2 SASEGT. CDR3 sequence reads: CASTLLFAGRIAFF. The CDR3 DNA sequence: TGTGCCAGCACCCTATTATTTGCAGGGCGGATAGCTTTCTTT.

CDR3 loop: CSVGTEQFF. CDR3 DNA: TGCAGCGTTGGTACTGAGCAGTTCTTC. This chain joins TRBV29-1 and TRBJ2-1; D ambiguous. V lost 4 bases and J lost 9, with 4 bases in between. Germline V gene data show CDR1 as SQVTM and CDR2 as ANQGSEA. The CDR3 covers 9 residues.

This clone was seen only once. The chain recombines TRBV9 with TRBJ2-7; possible D gene TRBD2, 5 bases. Looked up from germline, CDR1 is SGDLS and CDR2 is YYNGEE. The CDR3 totals 17 residues. Deletions cut 0 bases from V and 0 bases from J, with 16 bases between. This chain's CDR3 is CASSVATTGIGSYEQYF. The CDR3, as DNA: TGTGCCAGCAGCGTAGCTACTACCGGGATAGGCTCCTACGAGCAGTACTTC.

The V and J genes are TRBV5-4 and TRBJ2-3, with 9 nucleotides matching TRBD2. In germline, CDR1 is SGHNT, CDR2 YYREEE (reference sequence). J lost 0 bases, V lost 3 bases, and 5 bases had no gene match. The CDR3 is 16 residues long. The CDR3: CASSSGGLASTDTQYF. The CDR3 nucleotides are TGTGCCAGCAGCTCGGGGGGACTAGCAAGCACAGATACGCAGTATTTT.

Only one count was recorded for this clone. The chain employs TRBV29-1 and TRBJ1-1; TRBD1 agrees at 9 bases. The length of the CDR3 is 12 residues. The V gene's germline CDR1 is SQVTM and CDR2 ANQGSEA. The V segment lost 8 bases and the J segment 3 bases; nucleotides outside the gene matches: 4. In nucleotides, the CDR3 is TGCAGCTGGGGACAGGGATACACTGAAGCTTTCTTT. Translating gives CSWGQGYTEAFF.

This chain links TRBV11-3 with TRBJ2-7; no firm D call. The V end was cut by 5 bases, the J end by 4 bases, with 15 bases between. Germline V gene sequence: CDR1 SGHNT, CDR2 YENEEA. CDR3 length: 14 amino acids. The DNA for the CDR3 is TGTGCCAGCAGCCCTACCGGGCCTTCGTACGAGCAGTACTTC. Protein sequence: CASSPTGPSYEQYF.

This CDR3 is CASSIRGPGNTIYF. CDR3 DNA: TGTGCCAGTAGTATAAGGGGGCCTGGAAACACCATATATTTT. The chain combines TRBV19 with TRBJ1-3; 7 bases are a match to TRBD1. The trim removed 2 bases at V and 2 bases at J, leaving 0 bases unmatched. In germline, CDR1 is LNHDA, CDR2 SQIVND (reference sequence). This CDR3 has 14 amino acids.

Concerning this clone: The sample contains more than one DNA sequence encoding this CDR3. The chain carries TRBV29-1 and TRBJ1-1, with unresolved D. The germline gives CDR1 SQVTM, CDR2 ANQGSEA. The ends were cut back, 3 bases at V and 2 bases at J, with 7 bases in the middle. The CDR3 runs to 12 residues. The CDR3, as DNA: TGCAGCGTTGACAGACAAAACACTGAAGCTTTCTTT. Translated: CSVDRQNTEAFF.

The chain employs TRBV2 and TRBJ2-1; 10 bases fit TRBD2. The V segment lost 5 bases and the J segment 8 bases; nucleotides outside the gene matches: 9. This CDR3 region has 15 residues. Looked up from germline, CDR1 is SNHLY and CDR2 is FYNNEI. The CDR3, as DNA: TGTGCCAGCAGTCCTAGCGGGAGTTATAGGTATGAGCAGTTCTTC. Protein product: CASSPSGSYRYEQFF.

The chain carries TRBV19 and TRBJ2-5; TRBD1 matches 7 bases. The V and J ends lost 3 bases and 2 bases, in that order; junction bases with no gene match: 3. CDR3 length: 14 residues. Germline V lookup: CDR1 LNHDA, CDR2 SQIVND (reference sequence). This CDR3 reads CASSMTGTQETQYF. CDR3 bases: TGTGCCAGTAGTATGACAGGGACACAAGAGACCCAGTACTTC.

The count of this clone is one. The genes are TRBV2 and TRBJ1-3, with a possible D match to TRBD1 (6 bases). Between the trimmed V and J ends, which lost 6 bases and 2 bases, there was a span of 14 bases. CDR3 length: 15 residues. Per the germline V gene, CDR1 is SNHLY and CDR2 is FYNNEI. The CDR3 bases are TGTGCCAGCAGCCAGCGACAGGTTGCTGGAAACACCATATATTTT. It specifies CASSQRQVAGNTIYF.

The genes are TRBV19 and TRBJ2-5; D perhaps matches TRBD2 (7 bases). Germline V CDR1 and CDR2: LNHDA, SQIVND (reference sequence). This CDR3 contains 16 residues. Deletions cut 4 bases from V and 2 bases from J, with 17 bases between. The CDR3 spells CASSRRGGDSQETQYF. CDR3 sequence (DNA): TGTGCCAGTAGTAGAAGGGGGGGGGACTCACAAGAGACCCAGTACTTC.

This CDR3 is CATSIWGTGNQPQHF. In nucleotides, the CDR3 is TGTGCCACCAGCATTTGGGGTACCGGCAATCAGCCCCAGCATTTT. The chain carries TRBV15 and TRBJ1-5; the D is unclear. The CDR3 extends over 15 amino acids. Germline lookup yields CDR1 LNHNV and CDR2 YYDKDF (reference sequence). Trimming stripped 4 bases from V and 2 bases from J, with 12 bases between.

CDR3 nucleotide sequence: TGTGCCAGCAGCAAAACCGGACAGGGTGAAAACACCATATATTTT. It yields the protein CASSKTGQGENTIYF. The chain has TRBV7-3 and TRBJ1-3, with 8 bases that match TRBD1. J was trimmed by 6 bases and V by 5 bases; bases with no gene match: 9. CDR1 SGHTA and CDR2 FQGTGA come from the germline V gene. The CDR3 contains 15 residues.

The CDR3 region is CASSKGQGGIQYF. The CDR3 DNA follows: TGTGCCAGCAGCAAGGGGCAGGGAGGCATTCAGTACTTC. The chain joins TRBV21-1 to TRBJ2-4; the table's D call, TRBD2, was not checked against the DNA. TRBV21-1 is designated a pseudogene. The CDR3 is 13 residues long.

V is TRBV2 and J is TRBJ2-2, with TRBD1 matching 8 bases. Germline trimming cut 6 bases from V and 2 bases from J; bases unmatched to any gene: 5. The CDR3 consists of 15 residues. The germline V gene encodes CDR1 SNHLY and CDR2 FYNNEI. CDR3 bases: TGTGCCAGCAGCCCGGGACAGGCTAACACCGGGGAGCTGTTTTTT. As protein: CASSPGQANTGELFF.

Written as DNA, the CDR3 is TGTGCCAGCAGCCAGGGACAGAACACTGAAGCTTTCTTT. The encoded protein is CASSQGQNTEAFF. V usage is TRBV7-9 and J usage is TRBJ1-1, with D possibly TRBD1 on 6 matching bases. This CDR3 is 13 amino acids long. V lost 5 bases and J lost 1, with 8 bases in between. CDR1 SEHNR and CDR2 FQNEAQ come from the germline V gene (reference sequence). Complete variable domain (other parts from reference TRBV7-9 and TRBJ1-1): DTGVSQNPRHKITKRGQNVTFRCDPISEHNRLYWYRQTLGQGPEFLTYFQNEAQLEKSRLLSDRFSAERPKGSFSTLEIQRTEQGDSAMYLCASSQGQNTEAFFGQGTRLTVV.

In regard to this clone: The junction and the germline gene differ at one end; a read error may be behind it. The chain carries TRBV11-1 and TRBJ2-7, with 12 bases lining up with TRBD1. From germline, CDR1 is SGHAT and CDR2 FQDESV (reference sequence). The CDR3 contains 13 residues. The CDR3 sequence is CASSSSRDRGRNF. DNA for the CDR3: TGTGCCAGCAGCTCGTCCCGGGACAGGGGGCGAAACTTC.

The rearrangement links TRBV2 to TRBJ1-2, with a tentative D call TRBD1 (6 bases). Trimming took 5 bases from V and 1 from J, leaving 11 bases between them. This CDR3 contains 14 residues. The germline CDR1 and CDR2 sequences are SNHLY and FYNNEI. CDR3 DNA: TGTGCCAGCAGTTCCACAGGGTTTAACTATGGCTACACCTTC. Protein: CASSSTGFNYGYTF.

This clone came up a few times. The chain employs TRBV7-2 and TRBJ1-1, with unresolved D. The CDR3 is 16 amino acids. Per the germline V gene, CDR1 is SGHTA and CDR2 is FQGNSA. The germline V and J ends were trimmed by 5 bases and 1 base, with 17 bases remaining between them. For the CDR3, the DNA is TGTGCCAGCAGCATCCTTGATGGGCAGTGGAACACTGAAGCTTTCTTT. Translation: CASSILDGQWNTEAFF.

This chain joins TRBV5-4 and TRBJ1-5; 7 bases are shared with TRBD1. The V and J ends lost 4 bases and 0 bases, in that order; junction bases with no gene match: 4. The CDR3 extends over 15 amino acids. Germline CDR1 reads SGHNT; CDR2 reads YYREEE (reference sequence). As DNA, the CDR3 is TGTGCCAGCAGCCGAGGGACAGATAGCAATCAGCCCCAGCATTTT. As protein: CASSRGTDSNQPQHF.

The V gene is TRBV6-1, the J gene TRBJ1-2, with D hard to call. The CDR3 extends over 14 amino acids. Germline CDR1 and CDR2: MNHNS and SASEGT. Trimming stripped 7 bases from V and 2 bases from J, with 14 bases between. The CDR3 DNA sequence: TGTGCCAGCACTCCGGGTCAGACAAACTATGGCTACACCTTC. Residues: CASTPGQTNYGYTF.

CDR3 nucleotides: TGTGCCAGCAGCCATCCATGGACTAGCGGGCCTCACAATGAGCAGTTCTTC. It specifies CASSHPWTSGPHNEQFF. The V and J genes are TRBV5-8 and TRBJ2-1; TRBD2 matches at 11 bases. Germline-derived CDR1 and CDR2 are SGHTS and YDEGEE. The CDR3 contains 17 residues. J gave up 5 bases and V 4 bases, and 11 bases lay outside the gene matches.

This clone was counted a few times. This chain joins TRBV4-2 and TRBJ1-1, with 8 bases fitting TRBD1. This CDR3 is built from 12 residues. Germline assignment: CDR1 LGHNA and CDR2 YNFKEQ. After removal of 4 bases from V and 7 bases from J, the junction contained 2 bases not matched to a gene. DNA for the CDR3: TGTGCCAGCAGCCGACAGGGGAATGAAGCTTTCTTT. It translates to CASSRQGNEAFF.

The CDR3, as DNA: TGTGCCAGTAAGGGACAGGGAATAAACATTCAGTACTTC. Its translation: CASKGQGINIQYF. The chain has TRBV19 and TRBJ2-4, with 9 bases aligning to TRBD1. CDR3 size: 13 residues. Losses at the gene ends were 7 bases for V and 6 bases for J; bases not matched to a gene: 4. Per germline, CDR1 LNHDA and CDR2 SQIVND (reference sequence).